This T cell receptor (beta chain) appears in the sequencing data of a study of shared clonotypes between healthy human individuals. Only in-frame clones appear in the TCRdb table, and some are missing; sequencing was by immunoSEQ multiplex PCR. This table holds roughly 500,000 clones, 75% to 85% found once. CDR1 and CDR2 from the germline V gene are SGHVS and FQNEAQ. The junction had 6 bases not matched to a gene; V was cut back by 5 bases and J by 3 bases. CDR3 size: 14 residues. As concerns this clone: Since a much larger clone is just one base distant, this may be a read error. Other DNA sequences within the sample encode an identical CDR3.

The chain is built from TRBV7-8 and TRBJ2-7; 8 bases are a match to TRBD2. The source of this sequence is a woman aged 40 to 50 in good health. Some clones in this sample may be carry-over from other donors' samples. Sequencing used PBMCs. The CDR3 loop is CASSPSTSGYEQYF. The CDR3 bases are TGTGCCAGCAGCCCTTCAACTAGCGGCTACGAGCAGTACTTC. Full variable domain (outside the CDR3, taken from reference TRBV7-8 and TRBJ2-7): GAGVSQSPRYKVAKRGQDVALRCDPISGHVSLFWYQQALGQGPEFLTYFQNEAQLDKSGLPSDRFFAERPEGSVSTLKIQRTQQEDSAVYLCASSPSTSGYEQYFGPGTRLTVT.